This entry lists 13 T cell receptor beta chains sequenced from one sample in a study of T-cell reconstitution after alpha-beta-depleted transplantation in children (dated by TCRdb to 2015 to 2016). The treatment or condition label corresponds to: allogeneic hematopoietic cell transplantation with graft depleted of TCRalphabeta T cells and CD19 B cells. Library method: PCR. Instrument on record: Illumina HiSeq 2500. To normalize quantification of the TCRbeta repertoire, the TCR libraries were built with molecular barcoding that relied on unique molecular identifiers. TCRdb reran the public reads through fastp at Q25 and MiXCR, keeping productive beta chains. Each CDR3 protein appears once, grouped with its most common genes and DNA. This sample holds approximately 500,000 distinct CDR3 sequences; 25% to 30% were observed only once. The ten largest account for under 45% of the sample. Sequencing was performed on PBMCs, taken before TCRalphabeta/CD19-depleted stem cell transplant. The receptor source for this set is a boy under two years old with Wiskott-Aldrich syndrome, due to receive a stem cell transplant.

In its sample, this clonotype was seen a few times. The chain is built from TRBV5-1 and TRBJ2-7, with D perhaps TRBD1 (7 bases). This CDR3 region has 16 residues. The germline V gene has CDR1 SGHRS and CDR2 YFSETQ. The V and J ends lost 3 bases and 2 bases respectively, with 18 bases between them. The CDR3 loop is CASSYTVGRGAYEQYF. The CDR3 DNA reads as TGCGCCAGCAGCTACACCGTGGGCAGGGGGGCCTACGAGCAGTACTTC.

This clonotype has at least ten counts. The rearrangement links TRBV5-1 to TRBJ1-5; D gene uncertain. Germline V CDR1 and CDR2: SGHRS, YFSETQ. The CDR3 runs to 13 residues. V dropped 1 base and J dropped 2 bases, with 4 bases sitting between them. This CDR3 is CASSLHGNQPQHF. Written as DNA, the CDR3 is TGCGCCAGCAGCTTGCACGGCAATCAGCCCCAGCATTTT.

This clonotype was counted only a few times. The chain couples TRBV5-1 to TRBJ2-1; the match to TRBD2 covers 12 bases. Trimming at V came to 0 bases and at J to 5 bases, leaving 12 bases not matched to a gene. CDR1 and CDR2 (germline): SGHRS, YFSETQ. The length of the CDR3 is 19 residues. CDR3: CASSLARTSGRFLHNEQFF. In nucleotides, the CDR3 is TGCGCCAGCAGCTTGGCCCGTACTAGCGGGAGGTTCCTCCACAATGAGCAGTTCTTC.

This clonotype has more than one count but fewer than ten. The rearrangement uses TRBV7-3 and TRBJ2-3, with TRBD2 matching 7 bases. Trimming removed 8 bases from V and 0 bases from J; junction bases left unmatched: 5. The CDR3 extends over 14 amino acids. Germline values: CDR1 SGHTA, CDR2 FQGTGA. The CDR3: CASSSGHSTDTQYF. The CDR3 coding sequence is TGTGCCAGCTCTAGCGGTCATAGCACAGATACGCAGTATTTT.

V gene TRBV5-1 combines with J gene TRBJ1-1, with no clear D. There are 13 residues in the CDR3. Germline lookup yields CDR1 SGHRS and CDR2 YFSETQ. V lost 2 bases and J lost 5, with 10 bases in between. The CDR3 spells CASSLVRMTEAFF. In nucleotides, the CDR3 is TGCGCCAGCAGCTTAGTCAGGATGACTGAAGCTTTCTTT.

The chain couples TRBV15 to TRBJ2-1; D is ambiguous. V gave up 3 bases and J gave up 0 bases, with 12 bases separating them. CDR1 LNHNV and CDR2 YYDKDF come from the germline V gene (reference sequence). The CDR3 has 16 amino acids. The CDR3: CATSSTSARSYNEQFF. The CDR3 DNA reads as TGTGCCACCAGCAGTACCAGCGCGCGCTCCTACAATGAGCAGTTCTTC.

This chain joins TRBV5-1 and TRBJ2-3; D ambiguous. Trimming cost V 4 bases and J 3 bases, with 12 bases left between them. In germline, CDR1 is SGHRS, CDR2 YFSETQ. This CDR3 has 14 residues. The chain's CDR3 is CASSTQPRTDTQYF. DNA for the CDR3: TGCGCCAGCAGCACCCAACCTAGAACAGATACGCAGTATTTT.

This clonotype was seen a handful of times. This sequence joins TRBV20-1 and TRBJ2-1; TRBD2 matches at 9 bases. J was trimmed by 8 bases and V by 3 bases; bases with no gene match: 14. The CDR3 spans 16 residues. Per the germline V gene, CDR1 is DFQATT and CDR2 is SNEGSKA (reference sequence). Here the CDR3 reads CSASSSGRPRNDEQFF. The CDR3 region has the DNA TGCAGTGCTAGTTCCAGCGGGAGGCCTCGTAACGATGAGCAGTTCTTC.

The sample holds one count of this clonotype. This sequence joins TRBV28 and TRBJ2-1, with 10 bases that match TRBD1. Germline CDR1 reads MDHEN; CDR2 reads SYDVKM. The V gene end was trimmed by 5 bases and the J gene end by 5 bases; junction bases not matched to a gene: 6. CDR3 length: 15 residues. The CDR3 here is CASSLWGQGHNEQFF. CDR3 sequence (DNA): TGTGCCAGCAGTCTCTGGGGACAGGGGCACAATGAGCAGTTCTTC.

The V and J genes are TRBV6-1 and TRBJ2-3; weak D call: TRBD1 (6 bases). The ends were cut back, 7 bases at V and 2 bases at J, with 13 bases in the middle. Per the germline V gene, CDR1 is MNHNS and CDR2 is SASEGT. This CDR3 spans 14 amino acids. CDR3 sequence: CASNRQEYTDTQYF. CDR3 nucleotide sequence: TGTGCCAGCAACCGACAGGAATACACAGATACGCAGTATTTT.

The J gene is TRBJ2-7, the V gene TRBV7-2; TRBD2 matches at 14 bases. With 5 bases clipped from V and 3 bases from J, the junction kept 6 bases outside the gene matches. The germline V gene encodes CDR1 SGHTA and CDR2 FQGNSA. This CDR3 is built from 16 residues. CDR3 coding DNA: TGTGCCAGCAGCCCAGGACTAGCGGGAGGCTTCTACGAGCAGTACTTC. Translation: CASSPGLAGGFYEQYF.

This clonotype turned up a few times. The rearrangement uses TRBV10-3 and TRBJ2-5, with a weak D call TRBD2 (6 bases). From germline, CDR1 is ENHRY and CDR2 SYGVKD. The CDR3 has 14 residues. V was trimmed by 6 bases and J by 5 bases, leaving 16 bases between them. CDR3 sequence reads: CAISPSTGVETQYF. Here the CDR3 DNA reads TGTGCCATCAGCCCTAGCACGGGAGTTGAGACCCAGTACTTC.

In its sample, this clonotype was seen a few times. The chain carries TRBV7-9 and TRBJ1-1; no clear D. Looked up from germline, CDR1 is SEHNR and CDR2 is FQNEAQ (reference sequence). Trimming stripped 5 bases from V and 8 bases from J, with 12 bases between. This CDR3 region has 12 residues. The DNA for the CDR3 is TGTGCCAGCAGCCCGCTTGGACCAGAAGCTTTCTTT. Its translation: CASSPLGPEAFF.